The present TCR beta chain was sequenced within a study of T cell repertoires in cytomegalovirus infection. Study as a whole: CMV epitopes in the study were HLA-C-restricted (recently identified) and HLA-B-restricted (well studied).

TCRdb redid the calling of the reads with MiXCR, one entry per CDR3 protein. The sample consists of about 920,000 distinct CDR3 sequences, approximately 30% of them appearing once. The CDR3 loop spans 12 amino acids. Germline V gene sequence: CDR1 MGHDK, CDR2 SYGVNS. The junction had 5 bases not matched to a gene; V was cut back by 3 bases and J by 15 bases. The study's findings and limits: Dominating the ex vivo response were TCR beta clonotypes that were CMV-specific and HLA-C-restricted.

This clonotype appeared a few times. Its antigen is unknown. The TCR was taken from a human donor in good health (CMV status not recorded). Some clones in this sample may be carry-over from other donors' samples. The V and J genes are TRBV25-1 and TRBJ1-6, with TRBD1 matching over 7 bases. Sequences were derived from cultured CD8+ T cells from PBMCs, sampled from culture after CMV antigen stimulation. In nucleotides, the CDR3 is TGTGCCAGCAGTGATCAGGGGGACAGCCTCCACTTT. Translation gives CASSDQGDSLHF.